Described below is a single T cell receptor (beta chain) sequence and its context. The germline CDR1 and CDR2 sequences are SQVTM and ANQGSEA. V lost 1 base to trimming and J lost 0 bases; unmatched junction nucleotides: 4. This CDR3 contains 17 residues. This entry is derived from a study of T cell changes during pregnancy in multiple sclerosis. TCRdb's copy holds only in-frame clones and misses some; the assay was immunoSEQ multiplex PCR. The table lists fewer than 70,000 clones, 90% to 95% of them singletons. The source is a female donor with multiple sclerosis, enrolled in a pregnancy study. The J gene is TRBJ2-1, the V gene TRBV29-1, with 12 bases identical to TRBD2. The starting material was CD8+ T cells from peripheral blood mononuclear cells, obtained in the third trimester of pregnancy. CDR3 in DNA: TGCAGCGTTGAAGGGACTAGCGGGATGAGCTCCTACAATGAGCAGTTCTTC. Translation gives CSVEGTSGMSSYNEQFF.